The TCR beta chain under discussion was sequenced for a study of T cells in Graves' hyperthyroidism and ophthalmopathy. Study results and caveats: Blood held most thyroid clonotypes expanded above 0.001 frequency.

In regard to this clonotype: Its antigen is undetermined. Possible read error: a much larger clone is one base away. Since the CDR3 does not end with the conserved phenylalanine or tryptophan, this likely comes from a read error.

Researchers amplified the TCR beta CDR3 regions from RNA transcripts. HTBI primers were employed in a first-round RT-PCR of the TCR CDR3. One entry per CDR3 protein, called by TCRdb with MiXCR from the multiplex PCR reads. The data contain 700,000 to 950,000 distinct CDR3 sequences, around 40% of them seen just once; the ten biggest clones take up around 30%. The V gene lost 5 bases and the J gene lost 0 bases, with 7 bases spanning the gap. This CDR3 contains 13 residues. From germline, CDR1 is MNHEY and CDR2 SVGAGI. The sequence was collected from a woman aged 40-49 years with Graves' hyperthyroidism. Sequences were obtained from blood. This sequence joins TRBV6-5 and TRBJ1-1, with unresolved D. CDR3 loop: CASSVLMNTEAFV. The CDR3 coding sequence is TGTGCCAGCAGTGTCTTAATGAACACTGAAGCTTTCGTT.